The clone carrying this T cell receptor beta chain was detected only a few times. The data derive from a study of T cells in Graves' hyperthyroidism and ophthalmopathy. Together with thyroid ultrasound, orbital computed tomography, serum thyroxine and TRAb, clinical symptoms were used for diagnoses. Fresh peripheral blood, about 9.9 ml, yielded the PBMCs. J was trimmed by 7 bases and V by 3 bases; bases with no gene match: 3. Germline values: CDR1 SEHNR, CDR2 FQNEAQ (reference sequence). This CDR3 is 12 amino acids long. Amplification of TCR beta CDR3 regions used RNA as the template. During a first-round RT-PCR of the TCR CDR3, the HTBI primer set was used. TCRdb itself ran the multiplex PCR reads through MiXCR, one entry per CDR3 protein. This sample has about 640,000 distinct CDR3 sequences, with under 25% found just once.

This sequence was found in a man aged 25-45 years with Graves' ophthalmopathy. The rearrangement links TRBV7-9 to TRBJ2-7; 7 bases fit TRBD2. The sample comprised blood. In nucleotides, the CDR3 is TGTGCCAGCAGCTTGCTAGCGGAAGAGCAGTACTTC. This codes for CASSLLAEEQYF. Supplemented by reference TRBV7-9 and TRBJ2-7, the full variable domain reads DTGVSQNPRHKITKRGQNVTFRCDPISEHNRLYWYRQTLGQGPEFLTYFQNEAQLEKSRLLSDRFSAERPKGSFSTLEIQRTEQGDSAMYLCASSLLAEEQYFGPGTRLTVT.